This TCR beta chain was sequenced during a study of blood T cell repertoires in COVID-19. Method: immunoSEQ multiplex PCR; TCRdb's copy keeps in-frame clones and lacks some. The data show fewer than 300,000 clones, 75% to 95% seen once. Germline trimming cut 6 bases from V and 1 base from J; bases unmatched to any gene: 15. This CDR3 has 19 residues. Germline values: CDR1 MDHEN, CDR2 SYDVKM. This clone appeared a few times. The sequence derives from a woman aged 30 to 39 who had recovered from COVID-19. The sequenced sample was PBMCs or T cells enriched from blood (not recorded which). The rearrangement links TRBV28 to TRBJ2-2; TRBD2 aligns across 9 bases. CDR3 bases: TGTGCCAGCAGCGGACTAGCGTTAGGTCCGGGGGTGAACACCGGGGAGCTGTTTTTT. This sequence encodes CASSGLALGPGVNTGELFF.